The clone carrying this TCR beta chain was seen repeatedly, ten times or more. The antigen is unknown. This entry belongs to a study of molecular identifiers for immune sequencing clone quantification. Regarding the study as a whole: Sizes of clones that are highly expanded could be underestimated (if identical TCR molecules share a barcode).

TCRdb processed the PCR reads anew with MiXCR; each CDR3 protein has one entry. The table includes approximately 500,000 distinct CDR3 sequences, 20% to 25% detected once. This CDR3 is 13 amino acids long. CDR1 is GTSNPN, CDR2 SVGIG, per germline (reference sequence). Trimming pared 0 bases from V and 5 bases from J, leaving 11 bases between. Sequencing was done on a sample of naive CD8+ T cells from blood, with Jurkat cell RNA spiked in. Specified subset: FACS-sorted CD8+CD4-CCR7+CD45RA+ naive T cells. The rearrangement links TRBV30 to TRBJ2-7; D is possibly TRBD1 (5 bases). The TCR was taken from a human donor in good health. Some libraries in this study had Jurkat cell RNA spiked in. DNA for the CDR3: TGTGCCTGGAGTGTATTGGTAGGGGACGAGCAGTACTTC. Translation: CAWSVLVGDEQYF.